This is a list of T cell receptor beta chains from one sample in a study of identical twins. TCRdb reanalysed the 5' RACE reads using MiXCR and keeps one entry per CDR3 protein. The table has approximately 630,000 distinct CDR3 sequences, around 7.4% seen once. These same data were also listed under a study on yellow fever vaccine responses in identical twins.

The sample was PBMCs. These receptors were collected from a woman aged 18-29 years in good health. Each CDR3 is given with its conserved first and last residue. The D gene is left open where the match is weak. The listing skips clone size in some rows; elsewhere it reads once, few, many or a size class.

V gene: TRBV3-1; clone size: many; J gene: TRBJ2-1; CDR3 length: 16; D gene: TRBD1; CDR3 DNA: TGTGCCAGCAGCCAACATGGGACAGGGGGTGGCAATGAGCAGTTCTTC; CDR3 protein: CASSQHGTGGGNEQFF
V gene: TRBV27; clone size: many; J gene: TRBJ1-2; CDR3 length: 14; D gene: TRBD1; CDR3 DNA: TGTGCCAGCAGTAACCGCGGACAGGGCTATGGCTACACCTTC; CDR3 protein: CASSNRGQGYGYTF
V gene: TRBV20-1; clone size: NA; J gene: TRBJ2-4; CDR3 length: 13; D gene: TRBD2; CDR3 DNA: TGCAGTGTCCCTGCGGGGGGAAAAAACATTCAGTACTTC; CDR3 protein: CSVPAGGKNIQYF
V gene: TRBV7-9; clone size: many; J gene: TRBJ1-2; CDR3 length: 15; D gene: TRBD1; CDR3 DNA: TGTGCCAGCAGCTTAGATGGGGACAGGGTCTATGGCTACACCTTC; CDR3 protein: CASSLDGDRVYGYTF
V gene: TRBV28; clone size: many; J gene: TRBJ1-5; CDR3 length: 11; D gene: NA; CDR3 DNA: TGTGCCAGCAGTCCAAATCAGCCCCAGCATTTT; CDR3 protein: CASSPNQPQHF
V gene: TRBV6-6; clone size: NA; J gene: TRBJ1-2; CDR3 length: 13; D gene: NA; CDR3 DNA: TGTGCCAGCCTTGGTGCAGCCGCATATGGCTACACCTTC; CDR3 protein: CASLGAAAYGYTF
V gene: TRBV27; clone size: few; J gene: TRBJ2-3; CDR3 length: 15; D gene: TRBD2; CDR3 DNA: TGTGCCACCTGCGCGGGGCTACTAGCGTGGGATACGCAGTATTTT; CDR3 protein: CATCAGLLAWDTQYF
V gene: TRBV12-3/TRBV12-4; clone size: many; J gene: TRBJ2-7; CDR3 length: 11; D gene: NA; CDR3 DNA: TGTGCCAGCAGTGCCCTAGGGGAGCAGTACTTC; CDR3 protein: CASSALGEQYF
V gene: TRBV29-1; clone size: NA; J gene: TRBJ1-1; CDR3 length: 12; D gene: NA; CDR3 DNA: TGCAGCGTTGCGATACAGGTTTCTGAAGCTTTCTTT; CDR3 protein: CSVAIQVSEAFF
V gene: TRBV7-9; clone size: many; J gene: TRBJ2-3; CDR3 length: 15; D gene: TRBD1; CDR3 DNA: TGTGCCAGCAGCTACCGGGACAGGGGGATAGATACGCAGTATTTT; CDR3 protein: CASSYRDRGIDTQYF
V gene: TRBV24-1; clone size: few; J gene: TRBJ2-3; CDR3 length: 15; D gene: TRBD1; CDR3 DNA: TGTGCCACCAGTGATTTCGGACAGGGCGCAGATACGCAGTATTTT; CDR3 protein: CATSDFGQGADTQYF
V gene: TRBV4-1; clone size: many; J gene: TRBJ1-2; CDR3 length: 15; D gene: NA; CDR3 DNA: TGCGCCAGCAGCCAAGAGCCGTCCGGGTTCTATGGCTACACCTTC; CDR3 protein: CASSQEPSGFYGYTF
V gene: TRBV6-1; clone size: NA; J gene: TRBJ2-2; CDR3 length: 15; D gene: TRBD1; CDR3 DNA: TGTGCCACCACCTTTGAGGGACAGGTCCCCGGGGAGCTGTTTTTT; CDR3 protein: CATTFEGQVPGELFF
V gene: TRBV20-1; clone size: NA; J gene: TRBJ2-1; CDR3 length: 13; D gene: TRBD2; CDR3 DNA: TGCAGTGCTAGAGCGGGAGGCTGGAATGAGCAGTTCTTC; CDR3 protein: CSARAGGWNEQFF
V gene: TRBV28; clone size: few; J gene: TRBJ1-5; CDR3 length: 16; D gene: NA; CDR3 DNA: TGTGCCAGCAGTTTGAGGGGACCATTTAGCAATCAGCCCCAGCATTTT; CDR3 protein: CASSLRGPFSNQPQHF
V gene: TRBV12-3/TRBV12-4; clone size: NA; J gene: TRBJ2-7; CDR3 length: 13; D gene: TRBD2; CDR3 DNA: TGTGCCAGCAGGCCCAGCGGGATCTACGAGCAGTACTTC; CDR3 protein: CASRPSGIYEQYF
V gene: TRBV28; clone size: many; J gene: TRBJ2-7; CDR3 length: 12; D gene: NA; CDR3 DNA: TGTGCCAGCAGTTTACCCGCCTACGAGCAGTACTTC; CDR3 protein: CASSLPAYEQYF
V gene: TRBV10-3; clone size: many; J gene: TRBJ2-5; CDR3 length: 14; D gene: NA; CDR3 DNA: TGTGCCATCAGTGAACAGGGGGGGACAGAGACCCAGTACTTC; CDR3 protein: CAISEQGGTETQYF
V gene: TRBV4-1; clone size: few; J gene: TRBJ2-7; CDR3 length: 15; D gene: NA; CDR3 DNA: TGCGCCAGCAGCCAATTAGGGACGGTCTCCTACGAGCAGTACTTC; CDR3 protein: CASSQLGTVSYEQYF
V gene: TRBV20-1; clone size: few; J gene: TRBJ2-7; CDR3 length: 14; D gene: NA; CDR3 DNA: TGCAGTGCTAGAGTTGAGCGGAGCTCCTACGAGCAGTACTTC; CDR3 protein: CSARVERSSYEQYF
V gene: TRBV12-3/TRBV12-4; clone size: NA; J gene: TRBJ2-1; CDR3 length: 13; D gene: NA; CDR3 DNA: TGTGCCAGTCGGGTTAGCGAATACAATGAGCAGTTCTTC; CDR3 protein: CASRVSEYNEQFF
V gene: TRBV6-5; clone size: many; J gene: TRBJ2-5; CDR3 length: 16; D gene: TRBD2; CDR3 DNA: TGTGCCAGCAGTTACTCGACTAGCGGGATCTCGGAGACCCAGTACTTC; CDR3 protein: CASSYSTSGISETQYF
V gene: TRBV19; clone size: NA; J gene: TRBJ2-2; CDR3 length: 16; D gene: TRBD1; CDR3 DNA: TGTGCCAGTAAGGGGGGGGACAGGGCGGTCGGCGGGGAGCTGTTTTTT; CDR3 protein: CASKGGDRAVGGELFF
V gene: TRBV7-8; clone size: few; J gene: TRBJ2-7; CDR3 length: 13; D gene: NA; CDR3 DNA: TGTGCCAGCAGCCTGACTAGTAACTACGAGCAGTACTTC; CDR3 protein: CASSLTSNYEQYF
V gene: TRBV20-1; clone size: many; J gene: TRBJ1-1; CDR3 length: 13; D gene: NA; CDR3 DNA: TGCAGTGCAGAAAAGGCCTCGAACACTGAAGCTTTCTTT; CDR3 protein: CSAEKASNTEAFF
V gene: TRBV3-1; clone size: few; J gene: TRBJ2-1; CDR3 length: 12; D gene: NA; CDR3 DNA: TGTGCCAGCAGCCAAGATTTGACTGAGCAGTTCTTC; CDR3 protein: CASSQDLTEQFF
V gene: TRBV20-1; clone size: many; J gene: TRBJ1-2; CDR3 length: 13; D gene: NA; CDR3 DNA: TGCAGTGCCCGCCTTACCGGTCACTATGGCTACACCTTC; CDR3 protein: CSARLTGHYGYTF
V gene: TRBV5-5; clone size: many; J gene: TRBJ2-1; CDR3 length: 17; D gene: TRBD2; CDR3 DNA: TGTGCCAGCAGCTCCAAGGGACTAGCGGGAGTCGTAGTTGAGCAGTTCTTC; CDR3 protein: CASSSKGLAGVVVEQFF
V gene: TRBV11-1; clone size: NA; J gene: TRBJ1-2; CDR3 length: 18; D gene: NA; CDR3 DNA: TGTGCCAGCAGCCGAACCCAGACTGAGAGCCTCTCCTCCTATGGCTACACCTTC; CDR3 protein: CASSRTQTESLSSYGYTF
V gene: TRBV24-1; clone size: few; J gene: TRBJ1-1; CDR3 length: 15; D gene: TRBD1; CDR3 DNA: TGTGCCACCAGTGACCCGGGACAGGGTGTAACTGAAGCTTTCTTT; CDR3 protein: CATSDPGQGVTEAFF
V gene: TRBV4-1; clone size: many; J gene: TRBJ2-2; CDR3 length: 15; D gene: TRBD1; CDR3 DNA: TGCGCCAGCAGCCAAGATTTTTTAGGGGGCCGGGAGCTGTTTTTT; CDR3 protein: CASSQDFLGGRELFF
V gene: TRBV20-1; clone size: few; J gene: TRBJ1-5; CDR3 length: 13; D gene: NA; CDR3 DNA: TGCAGTGCTAGGGGGGACGGCCATCAGCCCCAGCATTTT; CDR3 protein: CSARGDGHQPQHF
V gene: TRBV5-1; clone size: NA; J gene: TRBJ1-3; CDR3 length: 15; D gene: NA; CDR3 DNA: TGCGCCAGCAGCTTGGCGCAGGGCGTTGGAAACACCATATATTTT; CDR3 protein: CASSLAQGVGNTIYF
V gene: TRBV20-1; clone size: NA; J gene: TRBJ2-1; CDR3 length: 13; D gene: TRBD2; CDR3 DNA: TGCAGTGCTCGGTCTGGTAGCGGGTATGAGCAGTTCTTC; CDR3 protein: CSARSGSGYEQFF
V gene: TRBV12-3/TRBV12-4; clone size: many; J gene: TRBJ2-1; CDR3 length: 15; D gene: TRBD2; CDR3 DNA: TGTGCCAGCGGCTACGGGACTAGTTTTACCAATGAGCAGTTCTTC; CDR3 protein: CASGYGTSFTNEQFF
V gene: TRBV20-1; clone size: many; J gene: TRBJ2-1; CDR3 length: 15; D gene: TRBD2; CDR3 DNA: TGCAGTGCTGTTAACAGACTAGCCTTCTACAATGAGCAGTTCTTC; CDR3 protein: CSAVNRLAFYNEQFF
V gene: TRBV10-3; clone size: few; J gene: TRBJ2-1; CDR3 length: 15; D gene: TRBD2; CDR3 DNA: TGTGCCATCACTCCGACTAGCGGGCTATACAATGAGCAGTTCTTC; CDR3 protein: CAITPTSGLYNEQFF
V gene: TRBV6-2/TRBV6-3; clone size: many; J gene: TRBJ1-1; CDR3 length: 13; D gene: TRBD1; CDR3 DNA: TGTGCCAGCGGGGGACAGAGGAACACTGAAGCTTTCTTT; CDR3 protein: CASGGQRNTEAFF
V gene: TRBV12-3/TRBV12-4; clone size: few; J gene: TRBJ2-1; CDR3 length: 15; D gene: TRBD1; CDR3 DNA: TGTGCCAGCAGCCGCGCCAGGGGGCTCTACAATGAGCAGTTCTTC; CDR3 protein: CASSRARGLYNEQFF
V gene: TRBV7-6; clone size: few; J gene: TRBJ2-5; CDR3 length: 15; D gene: TRBD2; CDR3 DNA: TGTGCCAGCAGCTTAGGGGAGGGGCCCGGGGAGACCCAGTACTTC; CDR3 protein: CASSLGEGPGETQYF